The 2 T cell receptor beta chains below all came from one sample that was sequenced in a study of cytomegalovirus exposure and HLA in healthy donors. The primer mix had 60 Vbeta and 13 Jbeta primers. Clones were read by immunoSEQ multiplex PCR, and TCRdb kept only the in-frame ones, dropping some. The data show approximately 150,000 clones, about 70% seen once. Input material: PBMCs. Receptors were obtained from a man aged 55 to 70 in good health and CMV-seronegative.

This clone was recorded once. The chain couples TRBV2 to TRBJ1-2; TRBD1 matches 7 bases. V gave up 3 bases and J gave up 8 bases; unmatched junction bases: 12. The CDR3 is 15 residues long. Germline V gives CDR1 SNHLY, CDR2 FYNNEI. The CDR3 bases are TGTGCCAGCAGTGAGAGCAGGGGGAAATTGAAAGGCTACACCTTC. Translation gives CASSESRGKLKGYTF.

As DNA, the CDR3 is TGTGCCAGCAGCTTAGTAGGGACAGCGCTGAACACCGGGGAGCTGTTTTTT. Translation gives CASSLVGTALNTGELFF. The rearrangement joins TRBV13 to TRBJ2-2; 7 bases are shared with TRBD1. Trimming removed 1 base from V and 1 base from J; junction bases left unmatched: 6. Germline CDR1 PRHDT, CDR2 FYEKMQ (reference sequence). The CDR3 consists of 17 residues.